This T cell receptor (beta chain) was retrieved from a study of cytomegalovirus exposure and HLA in healthy donors (dated by TCRdb to 2017 to 2019). General notes on the study: An earlier analysis of some 600 of the donors reported 276 Gb of sequence data and 90 million to 120 million unique TCR beta sequences obtained from around 190 million T cells. The study profiled the T cell repertoires of 500 to 800 subjects by immunosequencing and related them to cytomegalovirus serostatus. The study combined high-throughput TCR immunosequencing, statistical association of individual TCRs with disease status, and machine learning to predict cytomegalovirus infection status. Typing coverage differed by locus: A, B, C, DRB1 and DQB1 were typed in about 620-630 donors, DQA1 in 522, DPA1 in over 600, and DPB1 in roughly 470. Donor age, sex, ethnicity and CMV serostatus were collected together with the repertoire data. Every discovery cohort repertoire had been produced on one sequencing platform. On average, around 240,000 unique TCR beta nucleotide sequences were sequenced per donor among a few hundred genotyped donors of the cohort, with roughly 18% of those sequences being non-productive. About 280 gigabases of sequencing data and approximately 85 million unique TCR sequences were included in an early release covering about 700 HLA-typed donors. Genome-wide SNP genotypes for about 65% of the 666 donors were used in a later genetic analysis, which treated that subset as a discovery cohort. A later analysis re-examined previously published TCR beta repertoires from roughly 650 donors and added high-resolution HLA genotyping to investigate patterns of TCR occurrence. In the later analysis, no new phenotypic data were used to find candidate immune exposures; instead, reliance was placed on TCR beta sequences and their occurrence across donors. Among the approximately 420 genotyped donors, around 79% belonged to the genetic ancestry cluster associated with self-reported Caucasian donors. Because of strong linkage in the cohort, a few DR-DQ haplotypes were treated as single units for association and clustering. To decide whether each TCR beta V gene segment behaved as functional or pseudogenic, an earlier analysis of over 500 of the donors relied on high-throughput TCR beta sequencing. HLA typing covered class I and class II loci at four-digit resolution. In addition to the first cohort of 650 to 800 subjects, a separate validation cohort of 130 or so different subjects was used. The study aimed to test whether signatures of past pathogen exposure could be identified by cataloging public T cell receptors.

Beyond this particular receptor, the publication reports: The classifier was reported to diagnose cytomegalovirus status with high specificity and sensitivity in both the original cohort and the validation cohort. Because counts were too low, 15 to 20 rarely observed V segments, including chromosome 9 orphons, were excluded from the earlier analysis of 587 of the donors. In an earlier analysis of about 550 of the donors, most TCR beta V segments were observed in productive rearrangements about 87% or about 30% of the time, broadly matching IMGT annotations. Because the 87-base-pair reads could not distinguish some IMGT-functional V segments, including TRBV6-2 and TRBV6-3, those segments were excluded. While some public TCRs were present in many individuals, most TCR sequences turned up only very rarely across donors. The only immune exposure information available for the cohort was CMV serostatus. Roughly uniform sequencing depth across donors was assumed in presence/absence analyses, although this assumption may not hold. In vitro tests confirmed that a few of the cytomegalovirus-associated TCR beta chains recognize cytomegalovirus antigens. A group of highly shared sequence variants was considered likely to be a technical artifact of the sequencing pipeline. Correlated functional status among segregating V segments might be attributable to linkage disequilibrium, but an unknown experimental factor could not be ruled out. When HLA alleles, especially DR and DQ, strongly co-occurred, TCR associations were difficult to assign to individual alleles. Because some donors lacked HLA typing at each locus, the association tests relied only on the typed subset. A later genetic analysis reported fewer N-insertions in productive TCRs among donors in an Asian-associated ancestry cluster than the approximately 670-donor mean. In a later analysis, around 15,000 TCR beta sequences were associated with specific HLA alleles at a false discovery rate of 0.05. This cohort had only TCR beta chains sequenced, and the lack of alpha or paired-chain data limited which features could be detected. The authors suggested that the approach could potentially be extended to other disease states and immunological phenotypes. A total of 150 to 200 TCR beta chains were listed by the study as associated with cytomegalovirus. In a later analysis, most CMV-associated TCR beta chains were found to appear HLA-restricted, with HLA associations seemingly driven largely by CMV exposure. A further reported finding was that TCR beta sequences accurately predicted the HLA-A and HLA-B alleles for most subjects in the first cohort. In a later analysis, HLA-associated TCR beta chains showed more clonal expansion and lower generation probabilities than non-associated chains that were equally common. A later genetic analysis associated a missense DCLRE1C variant with V-gene and J-gene trimming of TCR beta chains, and an independent cohort replicated the association. In a later analysis, several top co-occurrence clusters were reported to appear linked to parvovirus B19, influenza, CMV and Epstein-Barr virus. A later analysis found that TCR association rates varied across HLA loci, with DRB1 alleles showing the most associated TCRs and HLA-C alleles the fewest.

CDR1 and CDR2, looked up from the germline V gene, are SGHRS and YFSETQ. The CDR3 has 15 amino acids, counting the end cysteine and phenylalanine. The only DNA kept is the CDR3, 45 bases in frame from the first base. V loses 4 bases of germline sequence and J loses 1 base, and the interval between the two ends is 14 bases. The library was built by means of the immunoSEQ multiplex PCR assay. The multiplex PCR relied on a mix of 60 forward primers for TCR Vbeta segments and 13 reverse primers for TCR Jbeta segments. The CDR3 region of rearranged TCR beta genes was amplified from genomic DNA with a multiplex PCR assay. The Illumina HiSeq System was used to sequence the amplified TCR beta libraries as 87-base-pair reads. The original methods were these. A later analysis counted tens of millions of unique TCR beta chains across the 550 to 800 repertoires, and around 9.9 million of these chains were shared by at least two donors. A nearest-neighbor algorithm error-corrected the raw reads and collapsed the reads into unique sequences, merging closely related sequences to remove PCR and sequencing errors. V, D and J gene segments were assigned by aligning CDR3 sequences to IMGT reference sequences. Each retained sequence needed at least a six-nucleotide match to both a V gene segment and a J gene segment. A rearrangement counted as productive if the CDR3 had no stop codons and remained in frame with V and J, and every other rearrangement counted as non-productive. CDR3 was defined by IMGT convention, running from the second conserved V-encoded cysteine to the conserved J-encoded phenylalanine. In an earlier analysis of roughly 580 of the donors, sequences lacking an unambiguous match to a single V gene segment were excluded. An earlier analysis of about 600 of the donors called V segments functional above 56.7% productive rearrangements and segregating when the between-donor standard deviation exceeded 5%. A statistical classification framework was developed to diagnose cytomegalovirus status using the catalog of TCR beta chain sequences. V and J gene assignment, in a later analysis, came from comparing TCR nucleotide sequences with IMGT/GENE-DB human TR gene sequences. In a later analysis, CDR3 sequences and most-parsimonious VDJ recombination scenarios were assigned using the TCRdist pipeline. In a later analysis, each TCR beta chain was defined by its CDR3 amino acid sequence together with its V-gene family, and reads lacking a unique V-gene family were excluded. In a later analysis, several hundred highly shared, low-generation-probability nucleotide sequences were removed to address suspected cross-contamination and a sequencing artifact. For each public chain, a later analysis derived a clonal expansion index from normalized ranks of inferred template counts within each repertoire. In a later analysis, generation probabilities were computed with a VDJ recombination model fitted to out-of-frame rearrangements, and the resulting probabilities were checked against IGoR. Hypergeometric tests were used in a later analysis to score TCR-TCR, TCR-HLA and TCR-CMV co-occurrence, with a repertoire-size bias correction applied to the TCR pairs. In a later analysis, false discovery rates were estimated by permuting HLA or CMV assignments 20 times. In a later analysis, co-occurring TCRs were grouped using DBSCAN, and TCRdist sequence similarity was added for clustering within HLA-allele-positive subsets. Co-occurrence clustering excluded repertoires with fewer than 30,000 or more than 120,000 public chains, plus five with anomalous nucleotide sharing. Here the immuneACCESS table is served through TCRdb, limited to in-frame sequences with V and J called. Missing clones are a known gap in these copies; in checked studies unresolved V genes cover under half, and the rest lacks a known reason. That table supplies the V and J calls and clone size; D and trimming were determined from the DNA. This sample is represented by 85,000 to 100,000 clones; around 80% of them were singletons. The top ten clones comprise about 3.5% of the sample.

The cohort consisted of approximately 670 healthy bone marrow donors. All cohort members were sampled while nominally healthy, although unrecorded immune exposures were likely present. The donor tested CMV seropositive and was one of the 289 seropositive cohort members. A peripheral blood sample was collected from each donor, and TCR beta sequencing was performed on peripheral blood mononuclear cells. Genomic DNA was extracted from the blood cell samples with the Qiagen DNeasy Blood Extraction Kit. Turning to this clone: Its antigen is currently not known. No much larger clone is present one base from it, and per-base qualities are unavailable.

Here the chain combines TRBV5-1 and TRBJ1-1; confidence is insufficient to name the D gene. The clonotype was recovered from a male donor in good health and CMV-seropositive. What was sequenced was PBMCs. The CDR3 region reads CASSGLAGSNTEAFF. The base sequence is TGCGCCAGCAGCGGCCTGGCAGGATCGAACACTGAAGCTTTCTTT.